What follows are 31 T cell receptor beta chains derived from one specimen sequenced in a study of breast tumors, draining lymph nodes, adjacent tissues. Samples came from axillary lymph nodes draining the breast cancer. In TCRdb, the multiplex PCR reads were re-called with MiXCR into one record per CDR3 protein. The sample comprises about 170,000 distinct CDR3 sequences, around a third of which are singletons, and roughly 3.8% rests with the top ten. Sequencing was done on a sample of axillary lymph node tissue. These receptors all stem from a female donor with breast cancer. Some clones in this sample may be carry-over from other donors' samples.

The chain recombines TRBV4-1 with TRBJ1-2; no clear D gene. The ends were cut back, 7 bases at V and 7 bases at J, with 25 bases in the middle. The CDR3 length is 16 residues. Germline lookup yields CDR1 MGHRA and CDR2 YSYEKL. Here the CDR3 DNA reads TGCGCCAGCAACCATGAACCGCCAGCTAGCGCGCGTGGCTACACCTTC. Translation: CASNHEPPASARGYTF.

This clonotype occurred many times. This rearrangement joins TRBV7-8 to TRBJ1-4; 7 bases fit TRBD1. V shed 1 base, J shed 6 bases, and the junction held 11 bases outside the gene matches. This CDR3 region has 17 residues. The germline V gene has CDR1 SGHVS and CDR2 FQNEAQ. CDR3 region: CASSLVVRGEGDEKLFF. CDR3 nucleotides: TGTGCCAGCAGCTTAGTGGTCAGGGGGGAGGGGGATGAAAAACTGTTTTTT.

This clonotype has a handful of counts. The CDR3 loop is CASSHTAAANYGYTF. CDR3 in DNA: TGTGCCAGCAGTCATACGGCAGCAGCTAACTATGGCTACACCTTC. The chain combines TRBV6-2 or TRBV6-3 with TRBJ1-2; D ambiguous. The CDR3 extends over 15 amino acids. Trimming removed 5 bases at V and 0 bases at J, with 13 bases between. CDR1 and CDR2 (germline): MNHEY, SVGEGT.

A note on this clonotype: A read error may be the cause here, since a much bigger clone is one base away. The chain employs TRBV6-5 and TRBJ1-2, with D tentatively TRBD1 (6 bases). Deletions cut 5 bases from V and 3 bases from J, with 25 bases between. Germline CDR1 and CDR2: MNHEY and SVGAGI. This CDR3 has 18 residues. This CDR3 is CASSDRGGVRGEYYGYTF. CDR3 DNA sequence: TGTGCCAGCAGTGACCGGGGGGGAGTAAGGGGGGAGTACTATGGCTACACCTTC.

This clonotype occurred many times. V gene TRBV19 combines with J gene TRBJ1-5, with D maybe TRBD1 (5 bases). The CDR3 covers 12 residues. Trimming took off 5 bases at V and 11 bases at J, with 13 bases between the two ends. Per germline, CDR1 LNHDA and CDR2 SQIVND (reference sequence). The CDR3 loop reads CASSPQGLAQHF. The CDR3 DNA is TGTGCCAGTAGTCCTCAGGGACTGGCCCAGCATTTT.

In this sample, this clonotype turned up many times. V and J are TRBV6-5 and TRBJ1-2, with D possibly TRBD1 on 6 matching bases. Germline V gives CDR1 MNHEY, CDR2 SVGAGI. This CDR3 comprises 16 residues. V was clipped by 2 bases and J by 9 bases, with 22 bases between them. The CDR3 nucleotides are TGTGCCAGCAGTTACAAGACAGGAAGGGGAGCATTTCGCTACACCTTC. Residues: CASSYKTGRGAFRYTF.

The V call is TRBV14, the J call TRBJ2-5, with 8 bases identical to TRBD2. The trim removed 8 bases at V and 1 base at J, leaving 9 bases unmatched. Germline V lookup: CDR1 SGHDN, CDR2 FVKESK. The CDR3 is 15 amino acids. CDR3 residues: CASRPGLGSQETQYF. The CDR3 DNA sequence: TGTGCCAGCCGCCCGGGACTAGGAAGCCAAGAGACCCAGTACTTC.

This clonotype was observed many times. The rearrangement links TRBV11-2 to TRBJ1-2; 8 bases map to TRBD1. The germline V gene has CDR1 SGHAT and CDR2 FQNNGV. Trimming removed 5 bases from V and 2 bases from J; junction bases left unmatched: 4. The CDR3 runs to 14 residues. CDR3 in amino acids: CASSPDRGNYGYTF. CDR3 in DNA: TGTGCCAGCAGCCCCGACAGGGGAAACTATGGCTACACCTTC.

This clonotype was detected ten times or more. V and J are TRBV24-1 and TRBJ2-3, with TRBD1 as a possible D gene (5 bases). The germline V gene has CDR1 KGHDR and CDR2 SFDVKD. V lost 7 bases, J lost 1 base, and 17 bases lay in between. CDR3 size: 16 residues. The CDR3 bases are TGTGCCACCAGCGATCCAGGGTCGGCGGGCACAGATACGCAGTATTTT. Its protein is CATSDPGSAGTDTQYF.

This clonotype was detected ten times or more. The genes are TRBV5-1 and TRBJ1-2, with 8 bases that match TRBD1. Germline V gives CDR1 SGHRS, CDR2 YFSETQ. The CDR3 runs 13 residues. J gave up 8 bases and V 4 bases, and 7 bases lay outside the gene matches. This CDR3 is CASSVGTGGGYTF. The CDR3, as DNA: TGCGCCAGCAGCGTCGGGACAGGCGGGGGCTACACCTTC.

The genes are TRBV28 and TRBJ2-7; 8 bases line up with TRBD2. CDR1 is MDHEN and CDR2 is SYDVKM in the germline V gene. Germline trimming cut 4 bases from V and 5 bases from J; bases unmatched to any gene: 10. The CDR3 sequence is 15 residues long. The DNA of the CDR3 is TGTGCCAGCAGTTCCACCCGACTAGCGCAAGACGAGCAGTACTTC. Translation: CASSSTRLAQDEQYF. Complete variable domain (other parts from reference TRBV28 and TRBJ2-7): DVKVTQSSRYLVKRTGEKVFLECVQDMDHENMFWYRQDPGLGLRLIYFSYDVKMKEKGDIPEGYSVSREKKERFSLILESASTNQTSMYLCASSSTRLAQDEQYFGPGTRLTVT.

In its sample, this clonotype was seen many times. This chain uses TRBV18 with TRBJ2-5; 8 bases match TRBD1. This CDR3 has 14 residues. The V gene end was trimmed by 3 bases and the J gene end by 5 bases; junction bases not matched to a gene: 5. Germline CDR1 is KGHSH and CDR2 is LQKENI. CDR3 amino acids: CASSPRTGTETQYF. DNA for the CDR3: TGTGCCAGCTCACCTAGGACAGGGACGGAGACCCAGTACTTC.

The chain employs TRBV5-1 and TRBJ2-7, with D maybe TRBD2 (6 bases). CDR3 length equals 17 residues. Germline CDR1 is SGHRS and CDR2 is YFSETQ. The V end was cut by 1 base, the J end by 3 bases, with 20 bases between. Here the CDR3 DNA reads TGCGCCAGCAGCTTGATATTGTCGGGAGAGCAACTCTACGAGCAGTACTTC. This translates into CASSLILSGEQLYEQYF.

This clonotype was recorded many times. The V and J genes are TRBV5-1 and TRBJ2-7, with a tentative D call TRBD1 (7 bases). The CDR3 extends over 15 amino acids. V was clipped by 3 bases and J by 2 bases, with 15 bases between them. Germline CDR1 is SGHRS and CDR2 is YFSETQ. The CDR3 DNA sequence: TGCGCCAGCAGCTATGGAGGGACAGACACCTACGAGCAGTACTTC. This translates into CASSYGGTDTYEQYF.

In this sample, this clonotype turned up many times. The rearrangement links TRBV7-3 to TRBJ2-1, with TRBD2 identical over 12 bases. Germline assignment: CDR1 SGHTA and CDR2 FQGTGA. The CDR3 sequence is 16 residues long. Trimming at V came to 2 bases and at J to 7 bases, leaving 6 bases not matched to a gene. The CDR3 here is CASSLLLAGGRNEQFF. The CDR3 nucleotides read TGTGCCAGCAGCTTATTACTAGCGGGAGGTAGGAATGAGCAGTTCTTC.

This clonotype was seen at least ten times. V usage is TRBV19 and J usage is TRBJ1-2, with 7 bases that match TRBD1. The V gene end was trimmed by 5 bases and the J gene end by 7 bases; junction bases not matched to a gene: 10. This CDR3 region has 14 residues. The germline CDR1 and CDR2 sequences are LNHDA and SQIVND (reference sequence). CDR3 in amino acids: CASSPLRQGSGYTF. The CDR3 nucleotides read TGTGCCAGTAGTCCTTTACGACAGGGCAGTGGCTACACCTTC.

This clonotype showed up many times. This sequence joins TRBV5-6 and TRBJ2-4, with D tentatively TRBD1 (5 bases). Germline assignment: CDR1 SGHDT and CDR2 YYEEEE. CDR3 length equals 16 residues. Trimming took 2 bases from V and 0 from J, leaving 12 bases between them. The CDR3 region has the DNA TGTGCCAGCAGCTTAGGGGCAGCCTTAGCCAAAAACATTCAGTACTTC. Translated, it gives CASSLGAALAKNIQYF.

There are many counts of this clonotype. The chain combines TRBV7-2 with TRBJ2-2; a weak D match, TRBD2 (7 bases). The germline gives CDR1 SGHTA, CDR2 FQGNSA. This CDR3 is built from 16 residues. V lost 5 bases and J lost 7, with 20 bases in between. The CDR3 loop reads CASSPQGGGAGGELFF. In DNA form, the CDR3 reads TGTGCCAGCAGCCCCCAGGGTGGGGGGGCCGGCGGGGAGCTGTTTTTT.

At least ten counts were recorded for this clonotype. J is TRBJ1-6 and V is TRBV7-9; possible D gene TRBD1, 6 bases. The germline V gene has CDR1 SEHNR and CDR2 FQNEAQ (reference sequence). Trimming stripped 5 bases from V and 8 bases from J, with 7 bases between. The CDR3 consists of 12 residues. The CDR3 sequence is CASSHRDSPLHF. The CDR3 region has the DNA TGTGCCAGCAGCCACAGGGATTCACCCCTCCACTTT.

This clonotype was observed a few times. A much larger clone differs by one base, so this may be a read error. The J gene is TRBJ2-2, the V gene TRBV9; 9 positions agree with TRBD2. This CDR3 comprises 17 residues. Germline CDR1 SGDLS, CDR2 YYNGEE. CDR3 nucleotide sequence: TGTGCCAGCAGCCCAACCCCCGGGACTAGCTTCCCCGGGGAGCTGCTTTTT. It is translated as CASSPTPGTSFPGELLF. Drawing the rest from reference TRBV9 and TRBJ2-2, the complete variable domain is DSGVTQTPKHLITATGQRVTLRCSPRSGDLSVYWYQQSLDQGLQFLIQYYNGEERAKGNILERFSAQQFPDLHSELNLSSLELGDSALYFCASSPTPGTSFPGELLFGEGSRLTVL.

The chain recombines TRBV20-1 with TRBJ1-4, with a weak D call TRBD1 (5 bases). CDR3 length: 13 amino acids. From germline, CDR1 is DFQATT and CDR2 SNEGSKA (reference sequence). Between the trimmed V and J ends, which lost 5 bases and 5 bases, there was a span of 12 bases. CDR3 nucleotide sequence: TGCAGTGCTGCCGGGGCGACGAATGAAAAACTGTTTTTT. This codes for CSAAGATNEKLFF.

Notes on this clonotype: At one of its ends the junction is not consistent with the germline gene, which may arise from a read error. The gene calls are TRBV9 and TRBJ2-5; 8 bases map to TRBD2. This CDR3 spans 15 amino acids. Germline assignment: CDR1 SGDLS and CDR2 YYNGEE. The CDR3 protein is CASSASGGGQGTPYF. The CDR3 DNA follows: TGTGCCAGCAGCGCGAGCGGGGGCGGACAAGGGACCCCGTACTTC. Full variable domain (remainder filled in from reference TRBV9 and TRBJ2-5): DSGVTQTPKHLITATGQRVTLRCSPRSGDLSVYWYQQSLDQGLQFLIQYYNGEERAKGNILERFSAQQFPDLHSELNLSSLELGDSALYFCASSASGGGQGTPYFGPGTRLLVL.

This clonotype appeared many times. Here the CDR3 DNA reads TGTGCCAGCAGTACCGGGGGACTAGCGATAAACAATGAGCAGTTCTTC. Translating gives CASSTGGLAINNEQFF. This chain joins TRBV2 and TRBJ2-1; 10 bases agree with TRBD2. Germline-derived CDR1 and CDR2 are SNHLY and FYNNEI. Unmatched junction bases numbered 9, after V lost 5 bases and J lost 5 bases. The CDR3 covers 16 residues.

The sample holds many counts of this clonotype. The gene calls are TRBV5-6 and TRBJ1-5; no definite D call. Germline V gives CDR1 SGHDT, CDR2 YYEEEE. This CDR3 has 12 amino acids. V lost 0 bases and J lost 6, with 4 bases in between. CDR3 protein: CASSLGSQPQHF. For the CDR3, the DNA is TGTGCCAGCAGCTTGGGCAGTCAGCCCCAGCATTTT.

There are many counts of this clonotype. V usage is TRBV28 and J usage is TRBJ1-4, with no clear D. CDR1 and CDR2 (germline): MDHEN, SYDVKM. The V gene lost 10 bases and the J gene lost 3 bases, with 15 bases spanning the gap. The CDR3 is 14 residues long. DNA for the CDR3: TGTGCCACCCAGGTCGGGTCGGCTAATGAAAAACTGTTTTTT. This translates into CATQVGSANEKLFF.

CDR3 DNA: TGTGCCAGCAGCCAAAACGGGGGTTTGGGGGAAAAACTGTTTTTT. It is translated as CASSQNGGLGEKLFF. The chain joins TRBV11-2 to TRBJ1-4, with a weak D call TRBD1 (5 bases). V was cut by 5 bases and J by 8 bases, with 18 bases left in between. The CDR3 covers 15 residues. Germline V lookup: CDR1 SGHAT, CDR2 FQNNGV.

The V and J genes are TRBV6-5 and TRBJ1-2; D is undetermined. The CDR3 is 13 residues long. In germline, CDR1 is MNHEY, CDR2 SVGAGI. Trimming took 5 bases from V and 4 from J, leaving 11 bases between them. This CDR3 reads CASSHTGFYGYTF. The CDR3, as DNA: TGTGCCAGCAGTCACACCGGGTTCTATGGCTACACCTTC.

This clonotype was recorded many times. The genes are TRBV20-1 and TRBJ1-5; D is perhaps TRBD1 (5 bases). V was pared by 0 bases and J by 7 bases, with 19 bases between. CDR1 and CDR2 from the germline V gene are DFQATT and SNEGSKA (reference sequence). This CDR3 is built from 16 residues. CDR3 nucleotides: TGCAGTGCTAGAGATTCAGGGATGAGATATAACCAGCCCCAGCATTTT. Protein product: CSARDSGMRYNQPQHF.

The chain joins TRBV9 to TRBJ1-3; possible D gene TRBD1, 5 bases. Germline V gene sequence: CDR1 SGDLS, CDR2 YYNGEE. The CDR3 runs 12 residues. V was trimmed by 2 bases and J by 7 bases, leaving 7 bases between them. The CDR3 is CASSVQGNTIYF. Written as DNA, the CDR3 is TGTGCCAGCAGCGTCCAGGGTAACACCATATATTTT.

This clonotype was counted many times. Relative to the germline gene, one junction end is altered; a read error may explain this. The chain has TRBV7-2 and TRBJ2-5, with D perhaps TRBD2 (6 bases). Germline V gives CDR1 SGHTA, CDR2 FQGNSA. This CDR3 contains 13 residues. The CDR3 bases are TGTGCCGGCAGCCAGGGACTCGTGGAGACCCAGTACTTC. Its translation is CAGSQGLVETQYF.

The sample holds a few counts of this clonotype. A much larger clone is a single base away; this may be a read error. The conserved phenylalanine or tryptophan normally closing the CDR3 is absent here, so this likely arose from a read error. The DNA is left out, because the CDR3 cannot be placed on it with certainty; the CDR3 is given as TCRdb lists it. This rearrangement joins TRBV7-2 to TRBJ2-1; the listed D gene, TRBD2, was not tested against the DNA. The CDR3 has 14 residues if both end residues are counted. Germline V lookup: CDR1 SGHTA, CDR2 FQGNSA. The CDR3 protein is CASSFSGLAGGPFL.